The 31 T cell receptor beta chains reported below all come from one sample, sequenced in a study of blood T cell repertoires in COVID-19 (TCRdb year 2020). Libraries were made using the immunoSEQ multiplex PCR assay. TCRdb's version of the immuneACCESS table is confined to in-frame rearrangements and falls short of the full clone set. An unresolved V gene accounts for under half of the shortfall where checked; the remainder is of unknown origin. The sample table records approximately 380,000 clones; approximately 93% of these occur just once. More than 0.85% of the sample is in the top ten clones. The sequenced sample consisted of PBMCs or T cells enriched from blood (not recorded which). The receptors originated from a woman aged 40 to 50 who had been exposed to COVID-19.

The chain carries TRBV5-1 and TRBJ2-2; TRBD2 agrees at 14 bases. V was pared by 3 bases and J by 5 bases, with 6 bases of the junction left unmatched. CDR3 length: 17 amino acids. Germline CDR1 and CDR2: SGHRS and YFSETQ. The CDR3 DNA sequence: TGCGCCAGCAGCTCCGGACTAGCGGGAGGCCGGACCGGGGAGCTGTTTTTT. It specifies CASSSGLAGGRTGELFF.

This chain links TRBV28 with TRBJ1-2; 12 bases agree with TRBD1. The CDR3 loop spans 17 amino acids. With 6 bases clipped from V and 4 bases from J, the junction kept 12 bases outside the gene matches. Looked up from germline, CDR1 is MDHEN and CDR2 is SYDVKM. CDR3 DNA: TGTGCCAGCAGCTTACCGGGACAGGGGGCTTTATCCTATGGCTACACCTTC. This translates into CASSLPGQGALSYGYTF.

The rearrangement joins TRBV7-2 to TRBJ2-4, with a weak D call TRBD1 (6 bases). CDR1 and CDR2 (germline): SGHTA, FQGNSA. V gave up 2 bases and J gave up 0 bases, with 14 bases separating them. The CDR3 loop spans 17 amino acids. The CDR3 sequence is CASSLIGQQLAKNIQYF. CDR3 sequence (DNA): TGTGCCAGCAGCTTAATCGGACAGCAATTAGCCAAAAACATTCAGTACTTC.

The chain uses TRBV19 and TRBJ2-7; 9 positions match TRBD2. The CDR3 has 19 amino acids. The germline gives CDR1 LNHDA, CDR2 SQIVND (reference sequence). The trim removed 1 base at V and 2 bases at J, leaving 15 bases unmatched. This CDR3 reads CASSIVAPPLAGAPYEQYF. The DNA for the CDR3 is TGTGCCAGTAGTATAGTAGCCCCCCCCTTAGCGGGGGCCCCCTACGAGCAGTACTTC.

CDR3 in DNA: TGTGCCAGCAGCTTAGTTACTAGCGGGAGTTACGAGCAGTACTTC. This encodes CASSLVTSGSYEQYF. The rearrangement joins TRBV7-2 to TRBJ2-7; 11 bases fit TRBD2. The germline V gene has CDR1 SGHTA and CDR2 FQGNSA. V shed 1 base and J 4 bases; nucleotides not matched to a gene: 3. CDR3 length: 15 residues.

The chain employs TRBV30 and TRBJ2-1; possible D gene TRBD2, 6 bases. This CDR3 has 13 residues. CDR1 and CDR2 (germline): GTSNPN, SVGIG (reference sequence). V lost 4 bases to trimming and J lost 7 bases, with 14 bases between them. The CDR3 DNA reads TGTGCCTGGAAGCTAGCCGGGGGAAATGAGCAGTTCTTC. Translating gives CAWKLAGGNEQFF.

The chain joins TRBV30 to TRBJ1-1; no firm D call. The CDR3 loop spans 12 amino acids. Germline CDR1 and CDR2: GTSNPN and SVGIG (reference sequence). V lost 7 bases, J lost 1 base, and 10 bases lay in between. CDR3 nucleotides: TGTGCCTTAGAAGCAGGGAACACTGAAGCTTTCTTT. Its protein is CALEAGNTEAFF. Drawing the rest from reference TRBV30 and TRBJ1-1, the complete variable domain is SQTIHQWPATLVQPVGSPLSLECTVEGTSNPNLYWYRQAAGRGLQLLFYSVGIGQISSEVPQNLSASRPQDRQFILSSKKLLLSDSGFYLCALEAGNTEAFFGQGTRLTVV.

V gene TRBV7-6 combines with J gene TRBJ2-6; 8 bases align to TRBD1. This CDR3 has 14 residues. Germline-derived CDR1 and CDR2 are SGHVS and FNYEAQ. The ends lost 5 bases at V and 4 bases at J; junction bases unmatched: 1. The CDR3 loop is CASSQGAGANVLTF. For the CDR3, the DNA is TGTGCCAGCAGCCAGGGGGCCGGGGCCAACGTCCTGACTTTC.

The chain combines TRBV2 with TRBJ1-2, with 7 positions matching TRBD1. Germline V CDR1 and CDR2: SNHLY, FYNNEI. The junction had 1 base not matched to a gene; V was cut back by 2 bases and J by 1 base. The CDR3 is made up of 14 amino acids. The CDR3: CASSEQGVNYGYTF. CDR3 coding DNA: TGTGCCAGCAGTGAACAGGGGGTTAACTATGGCTACACCTTC.

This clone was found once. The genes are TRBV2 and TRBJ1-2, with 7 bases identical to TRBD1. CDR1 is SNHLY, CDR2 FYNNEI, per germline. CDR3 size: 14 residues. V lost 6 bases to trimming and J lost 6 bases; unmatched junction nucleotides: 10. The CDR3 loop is CASRPDRARHGYTF. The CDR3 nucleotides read TGTGCCAGCAGACCCGACAGGGCTCGACATGGCTACACCTTC.

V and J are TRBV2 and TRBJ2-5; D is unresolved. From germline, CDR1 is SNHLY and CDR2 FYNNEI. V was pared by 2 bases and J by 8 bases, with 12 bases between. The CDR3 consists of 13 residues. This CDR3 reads CASSELSTATQYF. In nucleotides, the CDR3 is TGTGCCAGCAGTGAACTTTCTACTGCAACCCAGTACTTC.

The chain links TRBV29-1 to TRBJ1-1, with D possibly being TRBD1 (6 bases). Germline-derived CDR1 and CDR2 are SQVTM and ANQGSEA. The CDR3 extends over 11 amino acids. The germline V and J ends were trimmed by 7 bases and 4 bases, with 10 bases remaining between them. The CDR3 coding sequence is TGCAGCGGTGGGACAATCACTGAAGCTTTCTTT. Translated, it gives CSGGTITEAFF. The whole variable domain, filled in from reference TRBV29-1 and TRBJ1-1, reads SAVISQKPSRDICQRGTSLTIQCQVDSQVTMMFWYRQQPGQSLTLIATANQGSEATYESGFVIDKFPISRPNLTFSTLTVSNMSPEDSSIYLCSGGTITEAFFGQGTRLTVV.

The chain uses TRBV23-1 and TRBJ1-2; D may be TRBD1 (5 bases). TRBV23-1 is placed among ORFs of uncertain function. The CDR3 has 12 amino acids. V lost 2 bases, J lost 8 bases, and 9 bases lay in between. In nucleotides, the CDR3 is TGCGCCAGCAGTCAACAGGGCAACGGCTACACCTTC. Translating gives CASSQQGNGYTF.

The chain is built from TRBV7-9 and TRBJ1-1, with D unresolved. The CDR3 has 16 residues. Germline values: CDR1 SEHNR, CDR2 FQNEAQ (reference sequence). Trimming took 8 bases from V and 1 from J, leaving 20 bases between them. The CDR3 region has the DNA TGTGCCAGCCAGCCGACGGTTCCTTCGGGGAACACTGAAGCTTTCTTT. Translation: CASQPTVPSGNTEAFF.

CDR3 residues: CASSFDPAPGQPQHF. In DNA, the CDR3 is TGTGCCAGCAGCTTTGATCCTGCGCCGGGGCAGCCCCAGCATTTT. J is TRBJ1-5 and V is TRBV7-2, with D uncertain. CDR1 SGHTA and CDR2 FQGNSA come from the germline V gene. The CDR3 length is 15 residues. V was cut by 3 bases and J by 7 bases, with 16 bases left in between.

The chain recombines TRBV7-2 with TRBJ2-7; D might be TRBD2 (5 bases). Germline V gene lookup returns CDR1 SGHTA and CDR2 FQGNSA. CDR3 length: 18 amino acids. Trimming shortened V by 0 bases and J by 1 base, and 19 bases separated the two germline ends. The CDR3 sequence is CASSLAFSIAGVSYEQYF. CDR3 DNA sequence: TGTGCCAGCAGCTTAGCGTTCTCTATCGCGGGTGTTTCCTACGAGCAGTACTTC.

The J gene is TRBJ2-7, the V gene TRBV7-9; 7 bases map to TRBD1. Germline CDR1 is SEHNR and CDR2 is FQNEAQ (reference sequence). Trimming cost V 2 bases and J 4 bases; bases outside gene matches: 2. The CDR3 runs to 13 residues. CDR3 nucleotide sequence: TGTGCCAGCAGCTTACAGGACAGGTACGAGCAGTACTTC. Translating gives CASSLQDRYEQYF.

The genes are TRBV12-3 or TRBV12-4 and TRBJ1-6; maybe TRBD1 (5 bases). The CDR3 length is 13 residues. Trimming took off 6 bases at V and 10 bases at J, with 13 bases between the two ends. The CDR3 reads CASSNGWGSPLHF. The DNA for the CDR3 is TGTGCCAGCAGCAATGGTTGGGGCTCACCCCTCCACTTT.

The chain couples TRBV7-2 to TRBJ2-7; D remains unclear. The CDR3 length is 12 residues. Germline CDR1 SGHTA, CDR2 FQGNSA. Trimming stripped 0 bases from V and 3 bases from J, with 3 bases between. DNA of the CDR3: TGTGCCAGCAGCTTAGCCATCTACGAGCAGTACTTC. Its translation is CASSLAIYEQYF.

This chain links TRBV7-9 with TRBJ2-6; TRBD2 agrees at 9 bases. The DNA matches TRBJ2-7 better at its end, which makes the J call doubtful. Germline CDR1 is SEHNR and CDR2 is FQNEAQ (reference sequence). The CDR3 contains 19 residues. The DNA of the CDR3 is TGTGCCAGCATCCAACCTAGGGCTAGCGGGGCCTCCCTCCGCGACGAGCAGTACTTC. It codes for CASIQPRASGASLRDEQYF.

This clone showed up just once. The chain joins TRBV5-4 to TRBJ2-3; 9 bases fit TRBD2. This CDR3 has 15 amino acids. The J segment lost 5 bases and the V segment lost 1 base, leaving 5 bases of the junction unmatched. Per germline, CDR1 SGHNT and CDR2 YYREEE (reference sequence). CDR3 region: CASSLTAGGLDTQYF. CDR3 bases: TGTGCCAGCAGCTTGACGGCGGGGGGGCTAGATACGCAGTATTTT.

CDR3 sequence reads: CASRTESNSPLHF. CDR3 coding DNA: TGTGCCAGCCGGACAGAATCTAATTCACCCCTCCACTTT. This rearrangement joins TRBV18 to TRBJ1-6; a weak D match, TRBD1 (6 bases). CDR3 size: 13 residues. Germline-derived CDR1 and CDR2 are KGHSH and LQKENI. Deletions cut 8 bases from V and 6 bases from J, with 11 bases between.

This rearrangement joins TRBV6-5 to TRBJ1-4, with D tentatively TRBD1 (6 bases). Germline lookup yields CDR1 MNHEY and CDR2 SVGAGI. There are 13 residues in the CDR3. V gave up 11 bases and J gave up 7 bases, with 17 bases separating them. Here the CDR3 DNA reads TGTGCCGTCACAGGGTTTAGCACTGAAAAACTGTTTTTT. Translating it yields CAVTGFSTEKLFF.

The CDR3 reads CAWRGLAGPYNEQFF. For the CDR3, the DNA is TGTGCCTGGAGGGGGCTAGCGGGGCCCTACAATGAGCAGTTCTTC. The gene calls are TRBV30 and TRBJ2-1; 9 nucleotides align to TRBD2. V was pared by 3 bases and J by 2 bases, with 5 bases of the junction left unmatched. Germline V gene lookup returns CDR1 GTSNPN and CDR2 SVGIG (reference sequence). The CDR3 is made up of 15 amino acids.

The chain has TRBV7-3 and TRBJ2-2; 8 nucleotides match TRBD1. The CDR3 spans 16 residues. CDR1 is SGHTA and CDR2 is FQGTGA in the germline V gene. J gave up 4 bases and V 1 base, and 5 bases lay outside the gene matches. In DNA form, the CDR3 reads TGTGCCAGCAGCTTAAGTGGACAGGGCAGCACCGGGGAGCTGTTTTTT. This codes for CASSLSGQGSTGELFF.

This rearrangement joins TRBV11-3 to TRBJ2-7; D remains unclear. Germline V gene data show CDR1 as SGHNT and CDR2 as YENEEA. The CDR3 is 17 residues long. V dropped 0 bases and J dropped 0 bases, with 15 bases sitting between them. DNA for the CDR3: TGTGCCAGCAGCTTAGATCTCGGCGGTGTGAGCTCCTACGAGCAGTACTTC. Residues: CASSLDLGGVSSYEQYF.

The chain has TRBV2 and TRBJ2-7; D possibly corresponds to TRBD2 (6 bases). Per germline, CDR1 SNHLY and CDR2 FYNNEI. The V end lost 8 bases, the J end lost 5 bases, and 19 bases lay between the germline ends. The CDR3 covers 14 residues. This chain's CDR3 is CASLKSAGSNEQYF. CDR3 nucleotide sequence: TGTGCCAGCCTTAAGTCGGCGGGGAGCAACGAGCAGTACTTC. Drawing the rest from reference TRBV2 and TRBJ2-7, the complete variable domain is EPEVTQTPSHQVTQMGQEVILRCVPISNHLYFYWYRQILGQKVEFLVSFYNNEISEKSEIFDDQFSVERPDGSNFTLKIRSTKLEDSAMYFCASLKSAGSNEQYFGPGTRLTVT.

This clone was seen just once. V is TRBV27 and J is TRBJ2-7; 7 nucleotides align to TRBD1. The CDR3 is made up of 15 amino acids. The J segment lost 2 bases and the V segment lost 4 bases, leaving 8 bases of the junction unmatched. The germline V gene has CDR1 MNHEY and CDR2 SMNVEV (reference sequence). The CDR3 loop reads CASSSPGTVTYEQYF. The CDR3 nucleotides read TGTGCCAGCAGTTCCCCCGGGACAGTGACCTACGAGCAGTACTTC.

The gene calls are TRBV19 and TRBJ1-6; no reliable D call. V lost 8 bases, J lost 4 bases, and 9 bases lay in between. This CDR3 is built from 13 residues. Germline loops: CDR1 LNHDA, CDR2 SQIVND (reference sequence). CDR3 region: CASCGWYNSPLHF. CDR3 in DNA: TGTGCCAGTTGCGGTTGGTATAATTCACCCCTCCACTTT.

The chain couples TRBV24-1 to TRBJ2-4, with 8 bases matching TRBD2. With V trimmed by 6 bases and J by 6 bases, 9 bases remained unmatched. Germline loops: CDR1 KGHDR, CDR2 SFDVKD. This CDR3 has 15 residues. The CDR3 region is CATSSSAGVGNIQYF. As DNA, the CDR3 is TGTGCCACCAGTTCCTCAGCGGGAGTGGGAAACATTCAGTACTTC.

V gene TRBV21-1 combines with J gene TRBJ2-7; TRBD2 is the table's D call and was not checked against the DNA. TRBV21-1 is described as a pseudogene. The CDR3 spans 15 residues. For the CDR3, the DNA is TGTGCCAGCAGCAACGCTGTGCCGGGTTCCTACGAGCAGTACTTC. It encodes CASSNAVPGSYEQYF.